The clone carrying this TCR beta chain has just one count. The data originate from a study of blood T cell repertoires in COVID-19. Germline loops: CDR1 SGHDT, CDR2 YYEEEE. Between the trimmed V and J ends, which lost 4 bases and 2 bases, there was a span of 16 bases. The CDR3 runs 15 residues. Some clones are missing from TCRdb's copy, which holds only in-frame ones; the method was immunoSEQ multiplex PCR. The sample shows 150,000 to 200,000 clones, about 80% of them seen only once. Sample: peripheral blood. The sequence came from a human donor with acute or convalescent COVID-19. The donor label of this sample is uncertain. The chain carries TRBV5-6 and TRBJ2-7; TRBD1 is a possible D gene (7 bases). Here the CDR3 DNA reads TGTGCCAGCAGCGGGGGGACAGAGTCTCCCTACGAGCAGTACTTC. As protein: CASSGGTESPYEQYF.